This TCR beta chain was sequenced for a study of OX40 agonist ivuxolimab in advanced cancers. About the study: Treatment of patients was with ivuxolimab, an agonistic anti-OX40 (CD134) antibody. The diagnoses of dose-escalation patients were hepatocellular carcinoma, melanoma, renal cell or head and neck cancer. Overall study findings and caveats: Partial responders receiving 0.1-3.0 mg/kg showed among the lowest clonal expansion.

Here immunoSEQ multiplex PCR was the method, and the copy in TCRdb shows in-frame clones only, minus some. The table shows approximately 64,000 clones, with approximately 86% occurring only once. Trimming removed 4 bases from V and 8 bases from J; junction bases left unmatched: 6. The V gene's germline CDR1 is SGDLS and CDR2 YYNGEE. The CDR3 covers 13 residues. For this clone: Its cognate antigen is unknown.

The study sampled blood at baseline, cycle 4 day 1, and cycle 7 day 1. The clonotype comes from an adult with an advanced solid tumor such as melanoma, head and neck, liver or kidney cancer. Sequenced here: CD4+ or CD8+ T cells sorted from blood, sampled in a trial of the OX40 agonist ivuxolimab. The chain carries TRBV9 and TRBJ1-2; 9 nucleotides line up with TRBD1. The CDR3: CASSPGTGWGYTF. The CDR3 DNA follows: TGTGCCAGCAGCCCCGGGACAGGGTGGGGCTACACCTTC.